This TCR beta chain emerged from a study of T cells after yellow fever vaccination. In this sample, this clonotype turned up a few times. TCRdb redid the calling of the 5' RACE reads with MiXCR, one entry per CDR3 protein. This sample has 500,000 to 650,000 distinct CDR3 sequences, with around a sixth found just once. The length of the CDR3 is 15 residues. V lost 5 bases and J 5 bases, leaving 18 bases between the germline ends. CDR1 is SEHNR, CDR2 FQNEAQ, per germline (reference sequence). This sequence joins TRBV7-9 and TRBJ2-5, with D unclear. The receptor was derived from a man aged 18-30 years who received the YFV17D yellow fever vaccine. Here the sequenced sample was PBMCs, taken 5 days after the first yellow fever vaccination. CDR3 region: CASSPTADGGETQYF. Written as DNA, the CDR3 is TGTGCCAGCAGCCCTACTGCCGACGGTGGGGAGACCCAGTACTTC.